This TCR beta chain comes out of a study of cytomegalovirus exposure and HLA in healthy donors. Sequenced by immunoSEQ multiplex PCR; TCRdb stores in-frame clones only, minus some. The table has about 120,000 clones, roughly nine tenths seen once; the top ten hold around 1.8%. Germline assignment: CDR1 SGHKS and CDR2 YYEKEE (reference sequence). V shed 6 bases and J 3 bases; nucleotides not matched to a gene: 5. The CDR3 extends over 14 amino acids. Comment on this clone: Its target is not known.

Study-level points and caveats: Most sequenced TCRs were rare (though some public TCRs occurred in many donors).

This chain joins TRBV5-5 and TRBJ2-7, with 11 nucleotides matching TRBD1. Sequences were obtained from PBMCs. This sequence originates from a woman under 30 in good health and CMV-seronegative. The CDR3 bases are TGTGCCAGCACCGGGACAGGGGGAAACTACGAGCAGTACTTC. It is translated as CASTGTGGNYEQYF.